This record covers a single T cell receptor (beta chain). Its antigen is not known. The CDR3 extends over 13 amino acids. V dropped 6 bases and J dropped 6; count of bases not matched to a gene: 4. Per germline, CDR1 MNHEY and CDR2 SVGAGI. The entry originates in a study of cytomegalovirus exposure and HLA in healthy donors. Study-wide background: In an early release, HLA-typed donors contributed 77 million or so unique TCR sequences.

The PCR was carried out with 60 Vbeta primers and 13 Jbeta primers. Method: immunoSEQ multiplex PCR; TCRdb's copy keeps in-frame clones and lacks some. Counted here are approximately 130,000 clones, 80% to 85% occurring once; the ten biggest clones make up around 7.8%. Broader study findings: V- and J-gene trimming in TCR beta was tied to a missense DCLRE1C variant by an analysis performed later.

What was sequenced was PBMCs. V is TRBV6-5 and J is TRBJ1-2; 10 nucleotides line up with TRBD1. This TCR came from a woman aged 45-59 years in good health and CMV-seropositive. The CDR3 sequence: CASRLGTGDGYTF. The CDR3 nucleotides are TGTGCCAGCAGACTTGGGACAGGGGATGGCTACACCTTC.